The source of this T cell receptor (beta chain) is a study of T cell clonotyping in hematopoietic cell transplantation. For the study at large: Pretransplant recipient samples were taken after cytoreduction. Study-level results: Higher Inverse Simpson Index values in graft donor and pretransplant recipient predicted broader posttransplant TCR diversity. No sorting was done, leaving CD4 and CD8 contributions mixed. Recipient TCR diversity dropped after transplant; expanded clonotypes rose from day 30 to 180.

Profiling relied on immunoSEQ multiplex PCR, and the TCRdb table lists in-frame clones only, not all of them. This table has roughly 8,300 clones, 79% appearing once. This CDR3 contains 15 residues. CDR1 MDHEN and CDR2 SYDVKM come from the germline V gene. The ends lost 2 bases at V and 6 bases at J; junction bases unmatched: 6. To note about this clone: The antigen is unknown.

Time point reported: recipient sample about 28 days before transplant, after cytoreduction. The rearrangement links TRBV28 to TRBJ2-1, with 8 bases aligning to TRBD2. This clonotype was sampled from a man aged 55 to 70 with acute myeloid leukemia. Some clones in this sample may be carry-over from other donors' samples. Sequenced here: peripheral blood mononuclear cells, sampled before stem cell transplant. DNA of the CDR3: TGTGCCAGCAGTTTAGGGACTAGGCCTCCCAATGAGCAGTTCTTC. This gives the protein CASSLGTRPPNEQFF.